The rows below give T cell receptor beta chains drawn from one sample of a study of T cell responses to AZD1222 COVID-19 vaccine. Only in-frame clones appear in the TCRdb table, and some are missing; sequencing was by immunoSEQ multiplex PCR. The repertoire holds 65,000 to 70,000 clones, with about four fifths as singletons. Sequenced here: peripheral blood, sampled 28 days after the second AZD1222 dose. These receptors originate from an adult who received the AZD1222 COVID-19 vaccine. Each CDR3 is given with its conserved first and last residue. The D gene is left open where the match is weak. Only some rows state a clone size, as once, few, many or a class for expanded clones.

clone size | J gene | V gene | D gene | CDR3 DNA | CDR3 protein
NA | TRBJ2-3 | TRBV5-1 | TRBD1 | TGCGCCAGCAGCCCGGGACAGGGATGGACAGATACGCAGTATTTT | CASSPGQGWTDTQYF
NA | TRBJ2-2 | TRBV2 | NA | TGTGCCAGCCGAAGGGGGAACACCGGGGAGCTGTTTTTT | CASRRGNTGELFF
NA | TRBJ2-1 | TRBV27 | NA | TGTGCCAGCAGTTCACACCCTCCAGGACACAATGAGCAGTTCTTC | CASSSHPPGHNEQFF
NA | TRBJ1-1 | TRBV5-6 | TRBD1 | TGTGCCAGCAGCTTGGCGCAGGGGGTTCTCACTGAAGCTTTCTTT | CASSLAQGVLTEAFF
NA | TRBJ1-5 | TRBV6-5 | NA | TGTGCCAGCAGATCAACGGGGCATAATCAGCCCCAGCATTTT | CASRSTGHNQPQHF
NA | TRBJ1-1 | TRBV6-2/TRBV6-3 | NA | TGTGCCAGCAGTAACGCAGTGAACACTGAAGCTTTCTTT | CASSNAVNTEAFF
NA | TRBJ1-6 | TRBV19 | TRBD1 | TGTGCCAGTAGTCGGGACAGCTATAATTCACCCCTCCACTTT | CASSRDSYNSPLHF
NA | TRBJ2-5 | TRBV30 | NA | TGTGCCTGGAGTGTATCGGAGACCCAGTACTTC | CAWSVSETQYF
few | TRBJ1-6 | TRBV7-9 | TRBD1 | TGTGCCAGCAGCTCCGGGACAGGGGGAAATTCACCCCTCCACTTT | CASSSGTGGNSPLHF
NA | TRBJ2-2 | TRBV19 | TRBD2 | TGTGCCAGTAGTATTGGGACTAGCTTCCACACCGGGGAGCTGTTTTTT | CASSIGTSFHTGELFF
once | TRBJ2-6 | TRBV7-6 | NA | TGTGCCAGCAGCTTAGGTCCGAGGGGCTCTGGGGCCAACGTCCTGACTTTC | CASSLGPRGSGANVLTF
NA | TRBJ2-3 | TRBV14 | NA | TGTGCCAGCAGCCATCCAACATGGGTCGGAGATTGGGATAGGGATACGCAGTATTTT | CASSHPTWVGDWDRDTQYF
NA | TRBJ1-2 | TRBV5-1 | NA | TGCGCCAGCAGCTTGGGGGACCTCTATGGCTACACCTTC | CASSLGDLYGYTF
NA | TRBJ2-3 | TRBV27 | NA | TGTGCCAGCAGTTTAGCGGGGTACACAGATACGCAGTATTTT | CASSLAGYTDTQYF
NA | TRBJ1-1 | TRBV6-5 | NA | TGTGCCAGCAGTTCCCAGGGCAGGAACACTGAAGCTTTCTTT | CASSSQGRNTEAFF